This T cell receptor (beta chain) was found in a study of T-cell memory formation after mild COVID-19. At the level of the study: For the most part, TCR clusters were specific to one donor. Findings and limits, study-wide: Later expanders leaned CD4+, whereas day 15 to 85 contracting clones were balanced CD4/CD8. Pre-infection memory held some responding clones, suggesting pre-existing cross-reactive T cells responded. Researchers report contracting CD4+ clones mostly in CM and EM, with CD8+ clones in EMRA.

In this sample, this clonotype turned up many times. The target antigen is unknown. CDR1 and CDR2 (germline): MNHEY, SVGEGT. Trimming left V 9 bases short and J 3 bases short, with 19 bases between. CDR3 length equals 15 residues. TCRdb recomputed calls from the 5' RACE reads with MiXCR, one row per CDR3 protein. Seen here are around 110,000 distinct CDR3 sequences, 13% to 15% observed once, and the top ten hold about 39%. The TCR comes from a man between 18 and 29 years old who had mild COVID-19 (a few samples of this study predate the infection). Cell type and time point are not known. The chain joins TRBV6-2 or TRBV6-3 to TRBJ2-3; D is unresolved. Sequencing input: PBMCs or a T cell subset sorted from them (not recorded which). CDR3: CASHVGSDTTDTQYF. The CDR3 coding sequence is TGTGCCAGTCACGTGGGATCAGACACGACAGATACGCAGTATTTT.